The rows below give T cell receptor beta chains drawn from one sample of a study of cytomegalovirus exposure and HLA in healthy donors. The repertoire was sequenced with immunoSEQ multiplex PCR; TCRdb's copy has only in-frame clones and lacks some. The sample shows about 93,000 clones, roughly four fifths of them seen only once. The sample was PBMCs. The receptors shown here come from a man aged 25 to 40 in good health and CMV-seronegative. The CDR3 runs from the conserved cysteine through the conserved F or W. D genes are given only for firm matches. Expanded clones are given a class, and other clones once, few, many or no size at all.

>few|TRBJ2-1|TRBV7-3|NA
TGTGCCAGCAGTACCACTGGAGGTTTGGGGAATGCTGAGCAGTTCTTC
CASSTTGGLGNAEQFF
>few|TRBJ1-2|TRBV4-1|NA
TGCGCCAGCAGCCAGCCAGGGAACTATGGCTACACCTTC
CASSQPGNYGYTF
>NA|TRBJ2-2|TRBV7-6|NA
TGTGCCAGCAGTACGACAGGCCCCACCGGGGAGCTGTTTTTT
CASSTTGPTGELFF
>few|TRBJ1-1|TRBV6-6|TRBD1
TGTGCCAGCAGTTCACCCGGGACAGGGGATACTGAAGCTTTCTTT
CASSSPGTGDTEAFF
>NA|TRBJ1-2|TRBV19|TRBD1
TGTGCCAGTAGTATAGGAGAGGGACAGGCCCTATATGGCTACACCTTC
CASSIGEGQALYGYTF
>NA|TRBJ2-3|TRBV6-1|NA
TGTGCCAGCAGTCTGGAGGGTACTAGCACAGATACGCAGTATTTT
CASSLEGTSTDTQYF
>few|TRBJ1-3|TRBV4-3|NA
TGCGCCAGCAGCCAAGTCTCCCAGGGATCCTCTGGAAACACCATATATTTT
CASSQVSQGSSGNTIYF
>once|TRBJ1-1|TRBV6-6|NA
TGTGCCAGCAGTTACTCCTCCCGGGTCTACCCTGAAGCTTTCTTT
CASSYSSRVYPEAFF
>NA|TRBJ1-2|TRBV13|NA
TGTGCCAGCAGCTTACAGGGTCCAGCTAACTATGGCTACACCTTC
CASSLQGPANYGYTF
>NA|TRBJ2-3|TRBV6-5|TRBD1
TGTGCCAGCAGTTACACACAGGGGTGGGCAGATACGCAGTATTTT
CASSYTQGWADTQYF
>NA|TRBJ1-2|TRBV28|NA
TGTGCCAGCAGCCCTACAGGGTTCTATGGCTACACCTTC
CASSPTGFYGYTF
>NA|TRBJ2-1|TRBV11-3|TRBD2
TGTGCCAGCAGCTCCCGACCCGGGACTAGCGTCTACAATGAGCAGTTCTTC
CASSSRPGTSVYNEQFF
>few|TRBJ2-3|TRBV7-3|TRBD2
TGTGCCAGCAGCTTAGGACTAGCGGGAGCCAGAGATACGCAGTATTTT
CASSLGLAGARDTQYF
>NA|TRBJ2-3|TRBV29-1|TRBD2
TGCAGCGTTGGGGGAAGCGGGAGCGCAGATACGCAGTATTTT
CSVGGSGSADTQYF
>NA|TRBJ1-2|TRBV9|TRBD1
TGTGCCAGCAGCCCGCGGACAGGCGCCGCCGCTGGCTACACCTTC
CASSPRTGAAAGYTF
>NA|TRBJ2-7|TRBV27|NA
TGTGCCAGCAGTTTATTGGGGGGTTCCTACGAGCAGTACTTC
CASSLLGGSYEQYF
>few|TRBJ1-1|TRBV4-1|NA
TGCGCCAGCAGCCAAGGGGGGGTGGACACTGAAGCTTTCTTT
CASSQGGVDTEAFF
>NA|TRBJ1-6|TRBV15|NA
TGTGCCACCAGCAGAGAGTTGGGCAGCAATTCACCCCTCCACTTT
CATSRELGSNSPLHF
>NA|TRBJ2-2|TRBV7-2|NA
TGTGCCAGCAGTGACAGGTTTGCGAACACCGGGGAGCTGTTTTTT
CASSDRFANTGELFF
>NA|TRBJ1-2|TRBV7-8|NA
TGTGCCAGCAGCTTGAGGGGGGGCTATGGCTACACCTTC
CASSLRGGYGYTF
>NA|TRBJ1-2|TRBV6-5|NA
TGTGCCAGCATCCCAATGGGGCAGGGGAATGGCTACACCTTC
CASIPMGQGNGYTF
>NA|TRBJ1-5|TRBV6-5|NA
TGTGCCAGCAGCCTCGGGGGTAGCAATCAGCCCCAGCATTTT
CASSLGGSNQPQHF
>NA|TRBJ1-1|TRBV7-9|TRBD1
TGTGCCAGCAGCCCCGGGACAGTGAACACTGAAGCTTTCTTT
CASSPGTVNTEAFF
>few|TRBJ1-5|TRBV2|NA
TGTGCCAGCAGGGGAAGGAGGGTTATTAATCAGCCCCAGCATTTT
CASRGRRVINQPQHF
>few|TRBJ1-1|TRBV19|NA
TGTGCCAGTAGTATAAACCCAGGGCTTAACACTGAAGCTTTCTTT
CASSINPGLNTEAFF
>NA|TRBJ2-7|TRBV19|TRBD1
TGTGCCAGTAGGCCGACCGGGACAGGGGTATACGAGCAGTACTTC
CASRPTGTGVYEQYF
>NA|TRBJ1-5|TRBV15|NA
TGTGCCACCAGCAGACCAGATCAGCCCCAGCATTTT
CATSRPDQPQHF
>few|TRBJ1-1|TRBV4-3|TRBD1
TGCGCCAGCAGCCAAGATTCAGGGGGGACCACTGAAGCTTTCTTT
CASSQDSGGTTEAFF
>NA|TRBJ2-2|TRBV19|NA
TGTGCCAGTAGTATCGGGGGGCTCGTAGACACCGGGGAGCTGTTTTTT
CASSIGGLVDTGELFF
>NA|TRBJ1-2|TRBV11-1|NA
TGTGCCAGCAGCTTAGGCCCTGACAGTTATGGCTACACCTTC
CASSLGPDSYGYTF
>NA|TRBJ2-3|TRBV4-2|TRBD2
TGTGCCAGCAGCCAAGTAGCTAGCGGGGGGCCAGATACGCAGTATTTT
CASSQVASGGPDTQYF
>NA|TRBJ2-5|TRBV7-9|NA
TGTGCCAGCAGCTTCCCGACAGATCAAGAGACCCAGTACTTC
CASSFPTDQETQYF
>NA|TRBJ2-1|TRBV27|NA
TGTGCCAGCAGTTTCCAGGGGAATGAGCAGTTCTTC
CASSFQGNEQFF
>NA|TRBJ2-7|TRBV5-8|NA
TGTGCCAGCAGCCCCGACAGGAACGAGCAGTACTTC
CASSPDRNEQYF
>NA|TRBJ2-5|TRBV5-6|NA
TGTGCCAGCAGCCGGGACTACCAAGAGACCCAGTACTTC
CASSRDYQETQYF
>NA|TRBJ2-1|TRBV10-3|NA
TGTGCCATCAGTGAAACTCTAGAGTGGAAGCAGTTCTTC
CAISETLEWKQFF
>NA|TRBJ1-2|TRBV27|NA
TGTGCCAGCAGTTTATGGGGTAGAGGGGGGGCTTATGGCTACACCTTC
CASSLWGRGGAYGYTF
>NA|TRBJ1-1|TRBV19|NA
TGTGCCAGTAGTATAGACGGCGGGGAGAACACTGAAGCTTTCTTT
CASSIDGGENTEAFF
>NA|TRBJ1-5|TRBV19|NA
TGTGCCAGTAGTGCGCAGACAGGTTATAGCAATCAGCCCCAGCATTTT
CASSAQTGYSNQPQHF